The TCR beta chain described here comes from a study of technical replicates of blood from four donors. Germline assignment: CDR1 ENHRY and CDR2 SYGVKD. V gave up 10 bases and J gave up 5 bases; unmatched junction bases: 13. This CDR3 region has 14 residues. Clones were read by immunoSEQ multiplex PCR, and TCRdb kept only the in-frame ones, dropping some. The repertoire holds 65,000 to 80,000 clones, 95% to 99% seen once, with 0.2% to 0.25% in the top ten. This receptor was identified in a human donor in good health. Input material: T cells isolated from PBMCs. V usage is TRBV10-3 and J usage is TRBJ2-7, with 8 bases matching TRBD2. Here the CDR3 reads CATTGGGRDHEQYF. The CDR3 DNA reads TGTGCCACCACGGGGGGGGGCAGGGATCACGAGCAGTACTTC.